Below, 22 T cell receptor beta chains from the same sample are listed, as sequenced in a study of human T cells and chemical hapten exposure. Time point: patch test 2, 6 weeks after DPC sensitization. Treatment described: therapeutic diphenylcyclopropenone sensitization with weekly scalp DPC. TCRdb passed the RACE reads through MiXCR, listing each CDR3 protein once. The top ten clones hold approximately 1.3% of a sample with about 140,000 distinct CDR3 sequences, around 11% of them seen once. The sequencing here drew on whole blood, taken in connection with sensitization to the hapten diphenylcyclopropenone (DPC). The source is a woman in her fifties or sixties with alopecia areata. Some clones in this sample may be carry-over from other donors' samples.

This clonotype was observed at least ten times. V is TRBV12-3 or TRBV12-4 and J is TRBJ2-2, with a possible D match to TRBD2 (7 bases). The CDR3 extends over 16 amino acids. Trimming left V 10 bases short and J 5 bases short, with 23 bases between. In DNA, the CDR3 is TGTGCCACCATACTGAGGGGGGGCGCGGGGACCGGGGAGCTGTTTTTT. Its translation is CATILRGGAGTGELFF.

This clonotype was detected only a few times. The rearrangement joins TRBV12-3 or TRBV12-4 to TRBJ2-7; 9 bases are shared with TRBD1. The CDR3 covers 16 residues. V lost 0 bases to trimming and J lost 5 bases; unmatched junction nucleotides: 8. Here the CDR3 reads CASSLATGTGSNEQYF. The CDR3 DNA reads TGTGCCAGCAGTTTAGCCACCGGGACAGGGTCGAACGAGCAGTACTTC.

J is TRBJ1-2 and V is TRBV29-1, with 7 nucleotides matching TRBD1. The V gene's germline CDR1 is SQVTM and CDR2 ANQGSEA. With V trimmed by 1 base and J by 11 bases, 10 bases remained unmatched. The CDR3 spans 13 residues. CDR3 sequence: CSVEAQGVQWYTF. CDR3 nucleotide sequence: TGCAGCGTTGAAGCCCAGGGGGTTCAGTGGTACACCTTC.

This clonotype was seen more than once but under ten times. The rearrangement joins TRBV7-8 to TRBJ2-7, with D possibly TRBD1 on 6 matching bases. Germline-derived CDR1 and CDR2 are SGHVS and FQNEAQ. Trimming removed 1 base at V and 2 bases at J, with 15 bases between. There are 16 residues in the CDR3. CDR3 sequence: CASSLDQRAGAYEQYF. CDR3 bases: TGTGCCAGCAGCTTAGATCAGAGAGCAGGGGCCTACGAGCAGTACTTC.

The chain couples TRBV5-1 to TRBJ2-7, with TRBD1 matching over 9 bases. The CDR3 has 18 amino acids. V lost 1 base to trimming and J lost 2 bases; unmatched junction nucleotides: 13. In germline, CDR1 is SGHRS, CDR2 YFSETQ. CDR3 nucleotide sequence: TGCGCCAGCAGCTTGTGGGCATCGGGACAGGGAAGGACCTACGAGCAGTACTTC. Protein: CASSLWASGQGRTYEQYF. Variable domain in full (rest from reference TRBV5-1 and TRBJ2-7): KAGVTQTPRYLIKTRGQQVTLSCSPISGHRSVSWYQQTPGQGLQFLFEYFSETQRNKGNFPGRFSGRQFSNSRSEMNVSTLELGDSALYLCASSLWASGQGRTYEQYFGPGTRLTVT.

This clonotype was counted many times. CDR3 in DNA: TGTGCCAGCAGTTTATCGGGGCAGCGACTGGCCGAGCAGTACTTC. It encodes CASSLSGQRLAEQYF. The chain uses TRBV27 and TRBJ2-7; maybe TRBD1 (5 bases). Germline V gene data show CDR1 as MNHEY and CDR2 as SMNVEV (reference sequence). The CDR3 loop spans 15 amino acids. V was pared by 0 bases and J by 6 bases, with 15 bases between.

The chain has TRBV20-1 and TRBJ1-6; 8 nucleotides agree with TRBD1. Germline V CDR1 and CDR2: DFQATT, SNEGSKA (reference sequence). V gave up 1 base and J gave up 9 bases; unmatched junction bases: 8. The CDR3 is 15 residues long. The CDR3 loop reads CSARVRQGIGSPLHF. CDR3 in DNA: TGCAGTGCTAGAGTTAGACAGGGGATTGGTTCACCCCTCCACTTT.

There are many counts of this clonotype. The chain recombines TRBV10-3 with TRBJ1-2, with D possibly matching TRBD1 (6 bases). Per germline, CDR1 ENHRY and CDR2 SYGVKD. Trimming pared 8 bases from V and 5 bases from J, leaving 9 bases between. This CDR3 has 11 residues. The CDR3 DNA follows: TGTGCCATCTCGAGGGGGTATGGCTACACCTTC. It yields the protein CAISRGYGYTF.

The V gene is TRBV7-6, the J gene TRBJ2-7; 12 nucleotides align to TRBD2. The CDR3 length is 15 residues. Unmatched junction bases numbered 5, after V lost 4 bases and J lost 4 bases. Germline CDR1 SGHVS, CDR2 FNYEAQ. CDR3 in DNA: TGTGCCAGCAGCTCGACTAGCGGGAGTACGTACGAGCAGTACTTC. It encodes CASSSTSGSTYEQYF. The variable domain in full, with the rest retrieved from reference TRBV7-6 and TRBJ2-7, is GAGVSQSPRYKVTKRGQDVALRCDPISGHVSLYWYRQALGQGPEFLTYFNYEAQQDKSGLPNDRFSAERPEGSISTLTIQRTEQRDSAMYRCASSSTSGSTYEQYFGPGTRLTVT.

The chain has TRBV3-1 and TRBJ2-7; D is uncertain. The CDR3 runs 11 residues. Trimming took off 1 base at V and 6 bases at J, with 4 bases between the two ends. In germline, CDR1 is LGHDT, CDR2 YNNKEL (reference sequence). CDR3: CASSQGGEQYF. The DNA of the CDR3 is TGTGCCAGCAGCCAAGGAGGCGAGCAGTACTTC.

CDR3 loop: CSGSSGARKETQYF. The CDR3 coding sequence is TGCAGCGGTTCATCTGGGGCGCGGAAGGAGACCCAGTACTTC. The V gene is TRBV29-1, the J gene TRBJ2-5, with a weak D call TRBD1 (5 bases). With 7 bases removed from V and 5 bases from J, the gap between germline ends came to 20 bases. From germline, CDR1 is SQVTM and CDR2 ANQGSEA. There are 14 residues in the CDR3.

The chain recombines TRBV18 with TRBJ1-1; perhaps TRBD1 as D (5 bases). The CDR3 is 15 amino acids. V gave up 0 bases and J gave up 6 bases, with 14 bases separating them. CDR1 is KGHSH and CDR2 is LQKENI in the germline V gene. CDR3 nucleotide sequence: TGTGCCAGCTCACCACCGGGACGCGGGGTAGCTGAAGCTTTCTTT. This encodes CASSPPGRGVAEAFF.

Details on this clonotype: Given a much more abundant clone one base away, this may be a read error. J is TRBJ2-7 and V is TRBV5-6; D gene ambiguous. The germline V and J ends were trimmed by 1 base and 2 bases, with 7 bases remaining between them. The germline V gene encodes CDR1 SGHDT and CDR2 YYEEEE. The CDR3 spans 13 residues. The CDR3, as DNA: TGTGCCAGCAGCTTGCCCGGCACCTACGAGCAGTACTTC. Encoded protein: CASSLPGTYEQYF.

This clonotype occurred many times. This chain joins TRBV5-4 and TRBJ2-3; TRBD2 agrees at 9 bases. The germline V gene encodes CDR1 SGHNT and CDR2 YYREEE (reference sequence). CDR3 size: 17 residues. J was trimmed by 1 base and V by 0 bases; bases with no gene match: 6. CDR3 sequence (DNA): TGTGCCAGCAGCTTGGATAGGCGGGAGGGCGGCACAGATACGCAGTATTTT. Translating it yields CASSLDRREGGTDTQYF.

In its sample, this clonotype was seen many times. V usage is TRBV20-1 and J usage is TRBJ2-3; 9 positions match TRBD1. Germline CDR1 and CDR2: DFQATT and SNEGSKA (reference sequence). This CDR3 is built from 14 residues. V was clipped by 2 bases and J by 5 bases; unmatched bases: 5. The CDR3 DNA is TGCAGTGCTAGACTTGGACAGGGGAAAGATACGCAGTATTTT. Its protein is CSARLGQGKDTQYF.

This clonotype was counted ten times or more. This sequence joins TRBV29-1 and TRBJ2-5; 14 positions agree with TRBD2. J lost 7 bases, V lost 8 bases, and 9 bases had no gene match. The germline V gene has CDR1 SQVTM and CDR2 ANQGSEA. The CDR3 totals 14 residues. CDR3 residues: CSLGTSGRGGTQYF. The CDR3 nucleotides read TGCAGCCTGGGGACTAGCGGGAGAGGGGGGACCCAGTACTTC.

A remark on this clonotype: Given a much more abundant clone one base away, this may be a read error. The chain uses TRBV18 and TRBJ2-5, with 8 bases identical to TRBD1. CDR1 KGHSH and CDR2 LQKENI come from the germline V gene. The CDR3 covers 14 residues. The CDR3 DNA sequence: TGTGCCAGCTCACCACGGACAGGGAAGGAGACCCGGTACTTC. This encodes CASSPRTGKETRYF.

V is TRBV10-1 and J is TRBJ2-3; 10 bases line up with TRBD2. J gave up 2 bases and V 5 bases, and 7 bases lay outside the gene matches. Germline-derived CDR1 and CDR2 are WNHNN and SYGVQD (reference sequence). This CDR3 comprises 16 residues. This chain's CDR3 is CASSHLAGASTDTQYF. The CDR3 coding sequence is TGCGCCAGCAGTCACCTAGCGGGAGCATCCACAGATACGCAGTATTTT.

This clonotype was counted a few times. V and J are TRBV20-1 and TRBJ2-1; the match to TRBD2 covers 9 bases. V was clipped by 5 bases and J by 8 bases; unmatched bases: 13. CDR1 is DFQATT, CDR2 SNEGSKA, per germline (reference sequence). The CDR3 has 15 amino acids. For the CDR3, the DNA is TGCAGTGCTTTAACTCCGGGACTAGCCTCCCATGAGCAGTTCTTC. It yields the protein CSALTPGLASHEQFF.

The J gene is TRBJ2-3, the V gene TRBV20-1; D gene ambiguous. Germline V CDR1 and CDR2: DFQATT, SNEGSKA (reference sequence). The CDR3 covers 15 residues. Trimming removed 0 bases from V and 1 base from J, with 11 bases in between. CDR3 sequence (DNA): TGCAGTGCTAGAGATATGAATCTGGGCACAGATACGCAGTATTTT. This codes for CSARDMNLGTDTQYF.

This clonotype was seen a few times. The chain recombines TRBV27 with TRBJ1-5; D is perhaps TRBD1 (6 bases). CDR3 length: 13 residues. Germline CDR1 MNHEY, CDR2 SMNVEV (reference sequence). V was clipped by 0 bases and J by 6 bases, with 6 bases between them. The CDR3 nucleotides read TGTGCCAGCAGTTTATCGGGGGCTCAGCCCCAGCATTTT. It translates to CASSLSGAQPQHF.

The chain uses TRBV11-2 and TRBJ2-6, with D unclear. Germline CDR1 reads SGHAT; CDR2 reads FQNNGV. This CDR3 has 17 amino acids. V lost 0 bases and J lost 0, with 9 bases in between. In DNA form, the CDR3 reads TGTGCCAGCAGCTTAGATCGGGCAGTCTCTGGGGCCAACGTCCTGACTTTC. Protein sequence: CASSLDRAVSGANVLTF.